The entry below gives a single T cell receptor (beta chain) sequence along with its context. Within the sample, other DNA sequences also encode this same CDR3. The record originates from a study of cytomegalovirus exposure and HLA in healthy donors. The J segment lost 2 bases and the V segment lost 1 base, leaving 4 bases of the junction unmatched. The V gene's germline CDR1 is GTSNPN and CDR2 SVGIG (reference sequence). The CDR3 sequence is 14 residues long. TCRdb's copy holds only in-frame clones and misses some; the assay was immunoSEQ multiplex PCR. The sample carries 150,000 to 200,000 clones, more than 75% recorded once.

Sequencing was carried out using PBMCs. The chain links TRBV30 to TRBJ2-7, with 8 bases identical to TRBD1. The clonotype originates from a man younger than 35 in good health and CMV-seropositive. This CDR3 is CAWSAGTGPYEQYF. CDR3 in DNA: TGTGCCTGGAGTGCCGGGACAGGACCCTACGAGCAGTACTTC.